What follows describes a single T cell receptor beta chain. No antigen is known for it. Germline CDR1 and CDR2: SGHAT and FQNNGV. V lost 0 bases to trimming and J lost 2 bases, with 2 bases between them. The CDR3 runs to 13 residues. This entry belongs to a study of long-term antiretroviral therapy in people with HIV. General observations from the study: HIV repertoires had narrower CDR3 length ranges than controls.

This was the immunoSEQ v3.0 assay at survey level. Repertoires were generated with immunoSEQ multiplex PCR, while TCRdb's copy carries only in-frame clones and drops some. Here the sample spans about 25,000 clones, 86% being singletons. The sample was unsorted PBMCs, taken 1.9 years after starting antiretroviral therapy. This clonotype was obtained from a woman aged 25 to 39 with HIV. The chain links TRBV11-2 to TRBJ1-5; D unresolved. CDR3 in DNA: TGTGCCAGCAGCTTAGACCGCAATCAGCCCCAGCATTTT. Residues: CASSLDRNQPQHF.